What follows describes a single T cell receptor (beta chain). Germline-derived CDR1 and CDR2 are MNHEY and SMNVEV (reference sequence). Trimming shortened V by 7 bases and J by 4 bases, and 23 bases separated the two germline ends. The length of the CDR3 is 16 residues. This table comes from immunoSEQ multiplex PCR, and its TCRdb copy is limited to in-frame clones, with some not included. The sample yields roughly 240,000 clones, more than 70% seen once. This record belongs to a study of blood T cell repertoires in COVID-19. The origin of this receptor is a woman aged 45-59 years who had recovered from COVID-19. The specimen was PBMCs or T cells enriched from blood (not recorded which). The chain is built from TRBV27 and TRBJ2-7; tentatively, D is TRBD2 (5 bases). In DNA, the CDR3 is TGTGCCAGCACCCCGATGGGAGCCCGGGGAGCATACGAGCAGTACTTC. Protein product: CASTPMGARGAYEQYF.